These 9 T cell receptor beta chains originate from one sample sequenced in a study of T cells in Graves' hyperthyroidism and ophthalmopathy. The investigators amplified TCR beta CDR3 regions from RNA transcripts. HTBI primers were the set used in a first-round RT-PCR of the TCR CDR3. TCRdb re-analysed the multiplex PCR reads in MiXCR, keeping a single row per CDR3 protein. This table holds fewer than 450,000 distinct CDR3 sequences, 17% found once. Sequenced material: blood. These receptors were collected from a woman younger than 45 with Graves' hyperthyroidism that later progressed to Graves' ophthalmopathy.

This clonotype showed up many times. The chain employs TRBV9 and TRBJ2-2; 7 bases match TRBD1. The CDR3 totals 17 residues. The V and J ends lost 0 bases and 3 bases, in that order; junction bases with no gene match: 8. Germline CDR1 SGDLS, CDR2 YYNGEE. DNA of the CDR3: TGTGCCAGCAGCGTAGTCGGACCAGGGGGTTACACCGGGGAGCTGTTTTTT. Its translation is CASSVVGPGGYTGELFF.

This clonotype was observed at least ten times. The chain carries TRBV7-8 and TRBJ2-1, with no clear D. Trimming took off 2 bases at V and 1 base at J, with 18 bases between the two ends. This CDR3 is 18 amino acids long. CDR1 SGHVS and CDR2 FQNEAQ come from the germline V gene. The CDR3: CASSLSRPGHYSYNEQFF. The CDR3 DNA sequence: TGTGCCAGCAGCTTATCGAGACCGGGCCACTATTCCTACAATGAGCAGTTCTTC.

Remarks on this clonotype: Just one base apart from a much larger clone, this may be a read error. The chain carries TRBV18 and TRBJ2-7, with D uncertain. The CDR3 runs to 14 residues. Germline V gene data show CDR1 as KGHSH and CDR2 as LQKENI. V was pared by 3 bases and J by 7 bases, with 16 bases between. The CDR3 coding sequence is TGTGCCAGCTCACCTGGTATGAGGCATGCGGAGCAGTACTTC. Its protein product is CASSPGMRHAEQYF.

Ten or more counts support this clonotype. This sequence joins TRBV28 and TRBJ1-4; D possibly corresponds to TRBD1 (5 bases). Germline values: CDR1 MDHEN, CDR2 SYDVKM. This CDR3 comprises 16 residues. Trimming shortened V by 5 bases and J by 3 bases, and 16 bases separated the two germline ends. CDR3 in DNA: TGTGCCAGCAGTCCATTTTCGGGGCGTCCTAATGAAAAACTGTTTTTT. It is translated as CASSPFSGRPNEKLFF.

This clonotype was recorded many times. This chain uses TRBV2 with TRBJ2-7; D may be TRBD2 (6 bases). V lost 6 bases and J lost 4, with 19 bases in between. The germline CDR1 and CDR2 sequences are SNHLY and FYNNEI. CDR3 length: 15 amino acids. The CDR3 here is CASSGDSASAYEQYF. CDR3 DNA: TGTGCCAGCAGCGGGGACTCGGCCTCTGCATACGAGCAGTACTTC.

This clonotype has ten or more counts. V and J are TRBV6-6 and TRBJ2-5; 11 positions agree with TRBD2. Germline assignment: CDR1 MNHNY and CDR2 SVGAGI (reference sequence). J lost 5 bases, V lost 2 bases, and 7 bases had no gene match. The CDR3 consists of 16 residues. The chain's CDR3 is CASSYDSGGAFETQYF. The CDR3 DNA is TGTGCCAGCAGTTACGATAGCGGGGGGGCTTTTGAGACCCAGTACTTC.

In this sample, this clonotype turned up many times. The chain uses TRBV10-3 and TRBJ2-7; TRBD1 matches 10 bases. Germline CDR1 reads ENHRY; CDR2 reads SYGVKD. V trimming: 6 bases; J trimming: 3 bases; junction bases outside the gene matches: 11. The CDR3 sequence is 16 residues long. CDR3 DNA: TGTGCCATCAGCCGGGACAGGGGAGGAGGACTCTACGAGCAGTACTTC. Amino acids: CAISRDRGGGLYEQYF.

The V call is TRBV29-1, the J call TRBJ1-1; possibly TRBD1 for D (6 bases). Germline loops: CDR1 SQVTM, CDR2 ANQGSEA. V was clipped by 4 bases and J by 4 bases, with 13 bases between them. CDR3 size: 13 residues. The CDR3 bases are TGCAGCGTTGTGGGGGGCGAGGGCACTGAAGCTTTCTTT. Its protein is CSVVGGEGTEAFF.

A remark on this clonotype: Just one base apart from a much larger clone, this may be a read error. The gene calls are TRBV7-9 and TRBJ1-1; possible D gene TRBD1, 5 bases. Looked up from germline, CDR1 is SEHNR and CDR2 is FQNEAQ (reference sequence). CDR3 length: 14 residues. CDR3 amino acids: CASSPGSGGTVAFF. For the CDR3, the DNA is TGTGCCAGCAGCCCGGGGTCGGGGGGAACTGTAGCTTTCTTT. The full variable domain, its missing parts supplied by reference TRBV7-9 and TRBJ1-1, is DTGVSQNPRHKITKRGQNVTFRCDPISEHNRLYWYRQTLGQGPEFLTYFQNEAQLEKSRLLSDRFSAERPKGSFSTLEIQRTEQGDSAMYLCASSPGSGGTVAFFGQGTRLTVV.